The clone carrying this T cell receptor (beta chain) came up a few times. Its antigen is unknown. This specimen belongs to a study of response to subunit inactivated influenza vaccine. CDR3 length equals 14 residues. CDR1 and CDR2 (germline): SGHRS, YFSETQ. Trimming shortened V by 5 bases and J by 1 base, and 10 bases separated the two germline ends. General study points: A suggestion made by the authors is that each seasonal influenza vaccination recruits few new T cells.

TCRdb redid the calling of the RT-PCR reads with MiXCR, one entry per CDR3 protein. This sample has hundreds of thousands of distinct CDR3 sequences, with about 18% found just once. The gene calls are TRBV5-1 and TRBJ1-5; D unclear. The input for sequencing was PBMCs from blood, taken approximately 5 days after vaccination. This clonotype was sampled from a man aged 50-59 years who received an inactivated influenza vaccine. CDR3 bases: TGCGCCAGCAGTAGCGGTTTGAGCAATCAGCCCCAGCATTTT. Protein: CASSSGLSNQPQHF.